The rows below give T cell receptor beta chains drawn from one sample of a study of control samples from healthy donors and cancer patients. Sequencing used immunoSEQ multiplex PCR; TCRdb keeps in-frame clones, though not all of them. Of some 190,000 clones detected, about nine tenths appear once; the ten largest clones hold 1.5% to 2%. The specimen was blood. These TCRs come from a man younger than 40 in good health. The CDR3 runs from the conserved cysteine through the conserved F or W. A D gene is named only where the DNA matches it firmly. A row's size may be missing; if present it is once, few, many or a size class.

V	J	size	D	CDR3	DNA
TRBV7-9	TRBJ1-2	-	TRBD1	CASSHRDRANYGYTF	TGTGCCAGCAGCCACCGGGACAGGGCTAACTATGGCTACACCTTC
TRBV30	TRBJ2-6	-	-	CAWRERRTRQTSGANVLTF	TGTGCCTGGAGGGAGCGGAGAACAAGGCAAACGTCTGGGGCCAACGTCCTGACTTTC
TRBV7-9	TRBJ2-1	-	TRBD2	CASSLGGGTLINNEQFF	TGTGCCAGCAGCTTAGGCGGGGGAACTCTAATCAACAATGAGCAGTTCTTC
TRBV19	TRBJ1-2	-	-	CASSEPGTTNGYTF	TGTGCCAGTAGTGAACCCGGGACAACGAACGGCTACACCTTC
TRBV5-1	TRBJ1-6	-	-	CASSVQGTDSPLHF	TGCGCCAGCAGCGTACAGGGAACGGATTCACCCCTCCACTTT
TRBV7-3	TRBJ2-7	-	-	CASSPQQGHEQYF	TGTGCCAGCAGCCCACAACAGGGCCACGAGCAGTACTTC
TRBV6-5	TRBJ2-4	-	-	CASSYSGVGAKNIQYF	TGTGCCAGCAGTTATTCAGGGGTGGGGGCCAAAAACATTCAGTACTTC
TRBV3-1/TRBV3-2	TRBJ1-3	-	-	CASSQDQASGNTIYF	TGTGCCAGCAGCCAAGACCAGGCCTCTGGAAACACCATATATTTT
TRBV9	TRBJ1-6	-	TRBD1	CASSALPGGNSPLHF	TGTGCCAGCAGCGCCCTTCCAGGGGGCAATTCACCCCTCCACTTT
TRBV27	TRBJ2-2	-	TRBD2	CASTTSRLAALTGELFF	TGTGCCAGTACGACTTCCCGACTAGCGGCCCTCACCGGGGAGCTGTTTTTT
TRBV6-1	TRBJ2-7	-	TRBD1	CASSEWKGTGDSYEQYF	TGTGCCAGCAGTGAATGGAAAGGGACAGGGGACTCCTACGAGCAGTACTTC
TRBV24-1	TRBJ2-3	-	-	CATRRGTDTQYF	TGTGCCACCAGGCGGGGCACAGATACGCAGTATTTT
TRBV27	TRBJ1-2	once	-	CASSWQGNGYGYTF	TGTGCCAGCAGTTGGCAGGGTAATGGCTATGGCTACACCTTC
TRBV4-1	TRBJ1-3	-	TRBD1	CASSQAQGAAGNTIYF	TGCGCCAGCAGCCAAGCTCAGGGGGCTGCTGGAAACACCATATATTTT
TRBV6-5	TRBJ2-2	-	-	CASSYSSHGARELFF	TGTGCCAGCAGTTACTCGAGTCACGGCGCCCGGGAGCTGTTTTTT
TRBV15	TRBJ1-6	-	-	CATSRGDKSYNSPLHF	TGTGCCACCAGCAGGGGAGACAAGTCCTATAATTCACCCCTCCACTTT
TRBV6-5	TRBJ1-1	-	TRBD1	CASRGQGVTEAFF	TGTGCCAGCAGGGGACAGGGGGTCACTGAAGCTTTCTTT
TRBV6-2/TRBV6-3	TRBJ2-1	-	TRBD2	CASSYPRGGAVSEQFF	TGTGCCAGCAGTTACCCCCGCGGGGGGGCGGTTTCTGAGCAGTTCTTC
TRBV6-5	TRBJ2-2	-	-	CASQGRQSFPGELFF	TGTGCCAGCCAGGGCAGGCAGTCGTTCCCCGGGGAGCTGTTTTTT
TRBV4-1	TRBJ1-4	-	-	CASSRRAATNEKLFF	TGCGCCAGCAGCCGAAGGGCCGCAACTAATGAAAAACTGTTTTTT
TRBV7-9	TRBJ2-1	-	-	CASSSNSWQFF	TGTGCCAGCAGCTCGAACAGCTGGCAGTTCTTC
TRBV5-1	TRBJ2-1	-	TRBD1	CASSGIKTGNYNEQFF	TGCGCCAGCAGCGGAATAAAGACAGGGAACTACAATGAGCAGTTCTTC
TRBV7-9	TRBJ1-4	once	-	CASSSGLGRGEKLFF	TGTGCCAGCAGCTCAGGACTGGGGAGGGGTGAAAAACTGTTTTTT
TRBV3-1/TRBV3-2	TRBJ2-5	-	TRBD2	CASSLGTRQETQYF	TGTGCCAGCAGCCTCGGGACTAGACAAGAGACCCAGTACTTC
TRBV10-3	TRBJ1-2	-	TRBD1	CAIRGTGGNGGYTF	TGTGCCATCAGGGGGACAGGGGGCAACGGTGGCTACACCTTC
TRBV27	TRBJ2-6	-	-	CASSPQGGRGGANVLTF	TGTGCCAGCAGTCCCCAGGGGGGGCGAGGCGGGGCCAACGTCCTGACTTTC
TRBV14	TRBJ1-4	-	-	CASSQQSYGKLFF	TGTGCCAGCAGCCAGCAGAGTTATGGGAAACTGTTTTTT
TRBV7-8	TRBJ2-3	-	TRBD2	CASSLVPAGGPYTQYF	TGTGCCAGCAGCTTAGTTCCAGCGGGGGGGCCATATACGCAGTATTTT
TRBV27	TRBJ1-1	-	-	CASSQLDRLPNTEAFF	TGTGCCAGCAGTCAACTAGACAGGTTACCGAACACTGAAGCTTTCTTT
TRBV2	TRBJ2-1	-	TRBD1	CASYRQGMTYNEQFF	TGTGCCAGCTACAGACAGGGGATGACCTACAATGAGCAGTTCTTC
TRBV24-1	TRBJ2-2	-	-	CATSDPGRNTGELFF	TGTGCCACCAGTGATCCCGGACGGAACACCGGGGAGCTGTTTTTT
TRBV4-1	TRBJ2-3	-	-	CASSQDMTVYTDTQYF	TGCGCCAGCAGCCAAGACATGACGGTTTACACAGATACGCAGTATTTT
TRBV24-1	TRBJ2-2	-	-	CATSDLRGVTGELFF	TGTGCCACCAGTGATTTAAGAGGGGTCACCGGGGAGCTGTTTTTT
TRBV5-1	TRBJ2-7	few	TRBD1	CASGQGATYEQYF	TGCGCCAGCGGACAGGGGGCGACCTACGAGCAGTACTTC
TRBV5-4	TRBJ2-6	-	-	CASSLARGSGANVLTF	TGTGCCAGCAGCTTGGCCAGAGGGTCTGGGGCCAACGTCCTGACTTTC
TRBV3-1/TRBV3-2	TRBJ1-1	-	-	CASSPLTLAEAFF	TGTGCCAGCAGCCCACTGACCCTGGCTGAAGCTTTCTTT
TRBV19	TRBJ2-3	-	-	CASSPGNTQYF	TGTGCCAGTAGCCCCGGGAATACGCAGTATTTT
TRBV27	TRBJ1-2	-	-	CASQSGGASSYGYTF	TGTGCCAGTCAATCGGGGGGCGCTTCCTCCTATGGCTACACCTTC
TRBV15	TRBJ1-2	-	-	CATSRDPAGLNYGYTF	TGTGCCACCAGCAGAGACCCAGCGGGACTGAACTATGGCTACACCTTC